This T cell receptor (beta chain) is drawn from a study of cytomegalovirus exposure and HLA in healthy donors. Whole-study context: From HLA-typed donors, an early data release held tens of millions of unique TCRs.

With regard to this clone: The antigen is unknown.

PCR employed 60 Vbeta and 13 Jbeta primers. This table comes from immunoSEQ multiplex PCR, and its TCRdb copy is limited to in-frame clones, with some not included. The sample lists about 69,000 clones, around 76% seen once, with over 2.5% in the top ten. General study findings and limits: Later on, a genetic analysis was performed. It linked a missense variant in DCLRE1C with V- and J-gene trimming of TCR beta.

There are 15 residues in the CDR3. Per germline, CDR1 SGHAT and CDR2 FQNNGV. The chain carries TRBV11-2 and TRBJ2-5; D is possibly TRBD1 (6 bases). Near its end, the DNA agrees better with TRBJ2-7, so the J call may be wrong. The sample consisted of PBMCs. The receptor comes from a man aged 18 to 29 in good health and CMV-seronegative. The CDR3 protein is CASSLERQVPYEQYF. The CDR3 region has the DNA TGTGCCAGCAGCTTAGAGAGACAGGTTCCCTACGAGCAGTACTTC.